The 17 T cell receptor beta chains below come from one sample, sequenced in a study of patients and donors after allogeneic stem cell transplantation. TCRdb reprocessed the RT-PCR reads via MiXCR and lists one record per CDR3 protein. The sample has approximately 150,000 distinct CDR3 sequences; 30% are singletons. What was sequenced was blood, either unsorted or a sorted T cell fraction (not recorded which). The receptors were gathered from a human donor who was either an allogeneic HSCT recipient or a stem cell or donor lymphocyte infusion donor (not recorded which). It is not recorded whose cells these are; they may come from a transplant donor.

This clonotype appeared a few times. J is TRBJ2-3 and V is TRBV5-1, with 7 bases identical to TRBD2. The junction had 7 bases not matched to a gene; V was cut back by 2 bases and J by 4 bases. Looked up from germline, CDR1 is SGHRS and CDR2 is YFSETQ. The CDR3 contains 15 residues. The CDR3, as DNA: TGCGCCAGCAGCTTCGAGGGAGGGCTCTCAGATACGCAGTATTTT. Its translation is CASSFEGGLSDTQYF.

The chain has TRBV6-5 and TRBJ1-2; D is perhaps TRBD1 (6 bases). Trimming took off 0 bases at V and 0 bases at J, with 11 bases between the two ends. The CDR3 extends over 16 amino acids. Germline CDR1 and CDR2: MNHEY and SVGAGI. In DNA form, the CDR3 reads TGTGCCAGCAGTTACTCGCCAGGGGTGTCTAACTATGGCTACACCTTC. Translated: CASSYSPGVSNYGYTF.

V is TRBV6-2 or TRBV6-3 and J is TRBJ1-2, with 9 positions matching TRBD1. Germline CDR1 and CDR2: MNHEY and SVGEGT. CDR3 length equals 15 residues. V lost 2 bases to trimming and J lost 4 bases; unmatched junction nucleotides: 5. CDR3 nucleotides: TGTGCCAGCAGTTACCGGGGACAGGGCTTCTATGGCTACACCTTC. This encodes CASSYRGQGFYGYTF.

This chain links TRBV7-6 with TRBJ1-3; D is possibly TRBD1 (5 bases). Trimming shortened V by 7 bases and J by 0 bases, and 16 bases separated the two germline ends. Germline V lookup: CDR1 SGHVS, CDR2 FNYEAQ. The CDR3 is 16 residues long. The DNA of the CDR3 is TGTGCCAGCATAGCGGGGGTCCAATACTCTGGAAACACCATATATTTT. Protein sequence: CASIAGVQYSGNTIYF.

The CDR3 coding sequence is TGCAGTGCTACTATTTTCGGTTACGAGCAGTACTTC. As protein: CSATIFGYEQYF. The chain couples TRBV20-1 to TRBJ2-7, with D hard to call. This CDR3 is 12 amino acids long. V was trimmed by 4 bases and J by 4 bases, leaving 11 bases between them. The germline CDR1 and CDR2 sequences are DFQATT and SNEGSKA (reference sequence).

This clonotype appeared a few times. The chain links TRBV20-1 to TRBJ2-7, with TRBD2 matching 8 bases. The V and J ends lost 5 bases and 3 bases, in that order; junction bases with no gene match: 12. CDR1 and CDR2 (germline): DFQATT, SNEGSKA (reference sequence). CDR3 length: 15 residues. The CDR3 protein is CSACGASAGDYEQYF. The CDR3 DNA reads as TGCAGTGCTTGCGGTGCTTCAGCGGGAGACTACGAGCAGTACTTC.

The V and J genes are TRBV27 and TRBJ1-6, with D perhaps TRBD1 (5 bases). From germline, CDR1 is MNHEY and CDR2 SMNVEV (reference sequence). V was cut by 1 base and J by 7 bases, with 8 bases left in between. This CDR3 is built from 14 residues. DNA for the CDR3: TGTGCCAGCAGTTTATGGGGGGAGAATTCACCCCTCCACTTT. This sequence encodes CASSLWGENSPLHF.

The CDR3 sequence is CASSYGGSLNTEAFF. DNA for the CDR3: TGTGCCAGCAGTTACGGGGGGTCCCTGAACACTGAAGCTTTCTTT. The chain links TRBV6-6 to TRBJ1-1; D is perhaps TRBD1 (5 bases). Germline V gene data show CDR1 as MNHNY and CDR2 as SVGAGI (reference sequence). There are 15 residues in the CDR3. V dropped 2 bases and J dropped 0 bases, with 10 bases sitting between them.

The sample holds a few counts of this clonotype. The V and J genes are TRBV9 and TRBJ1-4; D not certain. Trimming removed 2 bases from V and 3 bases from J, with 8 bases in between. Germline V CDR1 and CDR2: SGDLS, YYNGEE. The CDR3 is made up of 14 amino acids. CDR3 in DNA: TGTGCCAGCAGCGTCAGTCCGTCTAATGAAAAACTGTTTTTT. Protein sequence: CASSVSPSNEKLFF.

V and J are TRBV11-2 and TRBJ2-7, with D perhaps matching TRBD2 (5 bases). The CDR3 runs to 13 residues. The germline CDR1 and CDR2 sequences are SGHAT and FQNNGV. V was trimmed by 1 base and J by 5 bases, leaving 9 bases between them. As DNA, the CDR3 is TGTGCCAGCAGCTTAGTCCTAGCTGACGAGCAGTACTTC. Translation: CASSLVLADEQYF.

This clonotype has at least ten counts. The chain uses TRBV6-5 and TRBJ1-4; a possible D gene is TRBD1 (5 bases). V lost 4 bases and J lost 6, with 6 bases in between. Germline CDR1 and CDR2: MNHEY and SVGAGI. The CDR3 runs 12 residues. The CDR3 reads CASSSRDEKLFF. CDR3 bases: TGTGCCAGCAGTTCCAGGGATGAAAAACTGTTTTTT.

There are a few counts of this clonotype. The rearrangement joins TRBV29-1 to TRBJ2-7; 13 nucleotides agree with TRBD2. Germline CDR1 SQVTM, CDR2 ANQGSEA. CDR3 size: 14 residues. Trimming removed 5 bases from V and 2 bases from J; junction bases left unmatched: 3. Here the CDR3 reads CSVTGLAGAYEQYF. The CDR3 nucleotides are TGCAGCGTTACCGGACTAGCGGGAGCCTACGAGCAGTACTTC.

This clonotype was counted a few times. This chain joins TRBV3-1 and TRBJ2-7, with unresolved D. Germline CDR1 is LGHDT and CDR2 is YNNKEL (reference sequence). This CDR3 is 14 amino acids long. The ends were cut back, 0 bases at V and 5 bases at J, with 11 bases in the middle. The CDR3 loop is CASSQDPRSNEQYF. In nucleotides, the CDR3 is TGTGCCAGCAGCCAAGATCCTAGGAGCAACGAGCAGTACTTC.

V usage is TRBV4-1 and J usage is TRBJ2-1; maybe TRBD1 (5 bases). V lost 0 bases, J lost 0 bases, and 12 bases lay in between. CDR3 size: 17 residues. Germline CDR1 is MGHRA and CDR2 is YSYEKL. CDR3 amino acids: CASSQDPKTDSYNEQFF. In DNA form, the CDR3 reads TGCGCCAGCAGCCAAGATCCGAAGACAGACTCCTACAATGAGCAGTTCTTC.

This clonotype was seen more than once but under ten times. The genes are TRBV27 and TRBJ1-4; no reliable D call. Per germline, CDR1 MNHEY and CDR2 SMNVEV (reference sequence). Trimming cost V 5 bases and J 8 bases, with 18 bases left between them. The CDR3 has 15 residues. This chain's CDR3 is CASSPIHPSKEKLFF. DNA of the CDR3: TGTGCCAGCAGTCCTATCCACCCAAGTAAGGAAAAACTGTTTTTT.

CDR3: CASSLRGFETYEQYF. The CDR3 DNA reads TGTGCCAGCAGTCTACGGGGATTTGAAACCTACGAGCAGTACTTC. The V gene is TRBV6-2 or TRBV6-3, the J gene TRBJ2-7, with D possibly TRBD2 on 5 matching bases. V shed 5 bases and J shed 2 bases, with 16 bases lying between them. This CDR3 has 15 residues. The V gene's germline CDR1 is MNHEY and CDR2 SVGEGT.

This chain joins TRBV3-1 and TRBJ1-5, with a tentative D call TRBD1 (6 bases). CDR3 length equals 13 residues. Deletions cut 5 bases from V and 4 bases from J, with 9 bases between. CDR1 and CDR2 from the germline V gene are LGHDT and YNNKEL (reference sequence). The CDR3 DNA follows: TGTGCCAGCAGCAAAGGGGGAAATCAGCCCCAGCATTTT. Translation gives CASSKGGNQPQHF.